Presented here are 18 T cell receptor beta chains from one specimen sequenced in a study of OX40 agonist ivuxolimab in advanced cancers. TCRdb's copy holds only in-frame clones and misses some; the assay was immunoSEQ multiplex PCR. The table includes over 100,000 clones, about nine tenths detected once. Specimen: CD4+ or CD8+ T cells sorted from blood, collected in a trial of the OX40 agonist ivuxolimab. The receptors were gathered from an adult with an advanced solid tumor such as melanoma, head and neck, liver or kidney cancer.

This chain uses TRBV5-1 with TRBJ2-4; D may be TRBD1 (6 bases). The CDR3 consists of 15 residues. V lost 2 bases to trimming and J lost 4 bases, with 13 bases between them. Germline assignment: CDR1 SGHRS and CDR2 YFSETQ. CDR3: CASSFGTSTKNIQYF. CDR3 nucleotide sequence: TGCGCCAGCAGCTTCGGGACAAGTACAAAAAACATTCAGTACTTC.

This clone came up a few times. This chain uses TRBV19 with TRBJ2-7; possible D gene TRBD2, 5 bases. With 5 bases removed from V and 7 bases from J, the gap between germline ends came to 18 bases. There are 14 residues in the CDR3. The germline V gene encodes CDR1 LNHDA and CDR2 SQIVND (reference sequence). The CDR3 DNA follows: TGTGCCAGTAGTTTGAGGGAGACCATTAATGAGCAGTACTTC. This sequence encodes CASSLRETINEQYF.

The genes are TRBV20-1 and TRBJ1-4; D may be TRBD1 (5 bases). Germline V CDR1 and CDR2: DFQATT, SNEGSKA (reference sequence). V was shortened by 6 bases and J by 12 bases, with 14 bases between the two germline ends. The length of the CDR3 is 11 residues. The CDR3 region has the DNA TGCAGTGCCGACGGGGGGGGAGAACTGTTTTTT. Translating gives CSADGGGELFF.

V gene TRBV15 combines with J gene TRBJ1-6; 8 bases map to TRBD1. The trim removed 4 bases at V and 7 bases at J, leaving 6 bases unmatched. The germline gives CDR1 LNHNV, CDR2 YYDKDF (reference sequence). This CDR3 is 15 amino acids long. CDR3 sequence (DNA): TGTGCCACCAGCACGACAGGGGCAGGGAATTCACCCCTCCACTTT. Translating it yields CATSTTGAGNSPLHF.

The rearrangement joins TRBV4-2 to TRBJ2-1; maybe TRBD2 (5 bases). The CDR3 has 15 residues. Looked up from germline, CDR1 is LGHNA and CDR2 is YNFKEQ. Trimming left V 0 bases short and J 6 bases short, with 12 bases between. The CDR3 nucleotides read TGTGCCAGCAGCCAAGATCACCCGGGAATCAATGAGCAGTTCTTC. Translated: CASSQDHPGINEQFF.

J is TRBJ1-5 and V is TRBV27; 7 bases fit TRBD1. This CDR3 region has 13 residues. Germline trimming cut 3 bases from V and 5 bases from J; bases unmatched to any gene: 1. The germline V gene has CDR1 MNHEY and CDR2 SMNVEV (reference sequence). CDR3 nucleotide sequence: TGTGCCAGCAGTTTTGACAGGGATCAGCCCCAGCATTTT. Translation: CASSFDRDQPQHF.

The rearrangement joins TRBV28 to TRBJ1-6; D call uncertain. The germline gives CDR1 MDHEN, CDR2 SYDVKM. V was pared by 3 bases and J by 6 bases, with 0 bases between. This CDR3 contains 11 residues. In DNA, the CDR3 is TGTGCCAGCAGTTTTAATTCACCCCTCCACTTT. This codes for CASSFNSPLHF.

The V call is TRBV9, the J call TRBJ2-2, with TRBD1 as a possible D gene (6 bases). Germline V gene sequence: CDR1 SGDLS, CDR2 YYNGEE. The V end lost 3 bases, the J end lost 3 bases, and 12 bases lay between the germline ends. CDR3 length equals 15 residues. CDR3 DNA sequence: TGTGCCAGCAGCGCGCGGACAGCCGACACCGGGGAGCTGTTTTTT. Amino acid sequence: CASSARTADTGELFF.

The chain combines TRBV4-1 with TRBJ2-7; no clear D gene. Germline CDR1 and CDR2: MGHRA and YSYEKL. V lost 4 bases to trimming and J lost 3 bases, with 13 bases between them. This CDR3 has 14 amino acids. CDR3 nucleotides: TGCGCCAGCAGCCGAGAACGGACGGACTACGAGCAGTACTTC. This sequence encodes CASSRERTDYEQYF.

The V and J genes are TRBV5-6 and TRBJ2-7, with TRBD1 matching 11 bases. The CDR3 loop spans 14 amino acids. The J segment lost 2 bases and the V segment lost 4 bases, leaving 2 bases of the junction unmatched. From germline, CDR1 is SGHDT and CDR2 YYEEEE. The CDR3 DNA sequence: TGTGCCAGCAGCACGGGACAGGGGGCCTACGAGCAGTACTTC. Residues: CASSTGQGAYEQYF.

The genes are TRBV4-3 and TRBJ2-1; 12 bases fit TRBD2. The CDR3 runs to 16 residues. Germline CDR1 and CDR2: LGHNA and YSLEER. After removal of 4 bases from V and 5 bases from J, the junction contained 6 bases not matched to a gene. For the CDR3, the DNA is TGCGCCAGCAGCCGGGGGCTAGCGGGAGGGGACAATGAGCAGTTCTTC. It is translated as CASSRGLAGGDNEQFF.

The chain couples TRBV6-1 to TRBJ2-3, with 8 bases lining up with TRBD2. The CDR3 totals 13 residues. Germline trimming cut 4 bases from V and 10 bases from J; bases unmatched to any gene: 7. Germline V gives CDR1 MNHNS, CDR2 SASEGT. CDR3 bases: TGTGCCAGCAGTGTACAGCGGGAGTATCCGCAGTATTTT. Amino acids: CASSVQREYPQYF.

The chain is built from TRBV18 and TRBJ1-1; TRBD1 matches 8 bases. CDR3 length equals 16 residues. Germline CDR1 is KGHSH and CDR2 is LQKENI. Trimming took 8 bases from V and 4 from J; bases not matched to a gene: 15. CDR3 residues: CASPRQGTKGGTEAFF. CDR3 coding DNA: TGTGCCAGCCCAAGACAGGGGACGAAGGGAGGCACTGAAGCTTTCTTT.

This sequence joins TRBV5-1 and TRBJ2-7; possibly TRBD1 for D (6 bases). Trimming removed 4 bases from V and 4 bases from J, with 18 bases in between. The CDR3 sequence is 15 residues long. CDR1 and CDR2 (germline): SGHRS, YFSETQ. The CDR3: CASSHGQTPRYEQYF. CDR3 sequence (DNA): TGCGCCAGCAGCCACGGACAGACTCCGAGATACGAGCAGTACTTC.

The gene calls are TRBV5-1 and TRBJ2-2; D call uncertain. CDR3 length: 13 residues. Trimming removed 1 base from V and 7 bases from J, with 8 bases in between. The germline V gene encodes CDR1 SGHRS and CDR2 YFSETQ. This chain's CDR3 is CASSLLVGGELFF. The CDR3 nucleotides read TGCGCCAGCAGCTTGTTAGTCGGCGGGGAGCTGTTTTTT.

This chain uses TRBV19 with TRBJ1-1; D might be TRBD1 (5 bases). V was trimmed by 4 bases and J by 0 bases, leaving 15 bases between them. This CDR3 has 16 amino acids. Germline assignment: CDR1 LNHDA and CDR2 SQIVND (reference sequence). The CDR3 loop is CASSRGTASMNTEAFF. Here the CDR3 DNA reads TGTGCCAGTAGTAGGGGGACGGCTTCAATGAACACTGAAGCTTTCTTT.

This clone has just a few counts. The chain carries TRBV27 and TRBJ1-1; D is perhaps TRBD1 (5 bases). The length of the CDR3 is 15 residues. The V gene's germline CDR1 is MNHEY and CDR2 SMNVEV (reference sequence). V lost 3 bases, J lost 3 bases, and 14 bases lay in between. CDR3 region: CASSLRSPGDTEAFF. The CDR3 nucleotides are TGTGCCAGCAGTTTGAGGTCCCCGGGGGACACTGAAGCTTTCTTT.

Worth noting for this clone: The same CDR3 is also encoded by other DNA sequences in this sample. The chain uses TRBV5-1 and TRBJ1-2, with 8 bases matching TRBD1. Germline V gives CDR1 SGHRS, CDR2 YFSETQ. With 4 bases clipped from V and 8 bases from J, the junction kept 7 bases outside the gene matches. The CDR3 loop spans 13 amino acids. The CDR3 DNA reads TGCGCCAGCAGCGCGGACAGGGCTGAGGGCTACACCTTC. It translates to CASSADRAEGYTF.